This TCR beta chain comes out of a study of Tregs in tolerant kidney transplant recipients. Overall study findings and caveats: For some patients, primers changed over time, blocking nucleotide-level comparison. Few patients were studied, so findings need validation in larger groups. The most relevant donor-specific Treg TCRbeta repertoire apparently came from expansion with activated donor B cells.

Sequencing was performed with immunoSEQ multiplex PCR; in TCRdb, only in-frame clones are kept and a portion is missing. This sample carries about 69,000 clones, approximately 91% of them seen once, and the ten largest clones take about 0.37%. Regarding this clone: The target antigen is unknown. One junction end disagrees with the germline gene, perhaps due to a read error.

CDR1 SSHAT and CDR2 FNYEAQ come from the germline V gene (reference sequence). This CDR3 is 13 amino acids long. The chain joins TRBV7-7 to TRBJ2-7; the match to TRBD2 covers 7 bases. This TCR came from a human donor who received a combined kidney and bone marrow transplant. Sequenced material: CD4+ T cells from blood, taken before the transplant. The CDR3 reads CASSTSRGSGQYF. CDR3 nucleotides: TGTGCTAGCAGCACCTCCCGCGGGAGCGGGCAGTACTTC. Complete variable domain (other parts from reference TRBV7-7 and TRBJ2-7): GAGVSQSPRYKVTKRGQDVTLRCDPISSHATLYWYQQALGQGPEFLTYFNYEAQPDKSGLPSDRFSAERPEGSISTLTIQRTEQRDSAMYRCASSTSRGSGQYFGPGTRLTVT.